This T cell receptor (beta chain) was sequenced for a study of OX40 agonist ivuxolimab in advanced cancers. For the wider study: Ivuxolimab, which targeted the costimulatory receptor OX40 (CD134), was an agonistic, fully human IgG2 monoclonal antibody. Intravenous ivuxolimab was administered to patients every 2 weeks at six dose levels: 0.01, 0.1, 0.3, 1.5, 3 and 10 mg/kg. In the dose-escalation cohort, roughly four fifths of patients were male, and the mean age was approximately 60 years, with a range of about 20 to 90. Partial responses were achieved by three dose-escalation patients, of whom one had hepatocellular carcinoma and two had cutaneous melanoma. Among the roughly 50 dose-escalation patients, about 19 had hepatocellular carcinoma, 15 melanoma, 9 renal cell carcinoma and 9 head and neck cancer. The paper covers the monotherapy dose-escalation part of the phase I ivuxolimab trial, which included N of about 51 patients. Peripheral TCRbeta sequencing aimed to test whether ivuxolimab altered TCR sequence diversity and caused clonal T-cell expansion. Prior anti-PD-1, anti-PD-L1 or anti-CTLA-4 therapy was permitted, and checkpoint inhibitors had been received by less than 45% of dose-escalation patients.

For sequencing of the TCRbeta CDR3 region, genomic DNA was extracted from the sorted cells. The immunoSEQ Assay was used for sequencing of TCRbeta CDR3 regions. TCRdb stores this immuneACCESS table with in-frame sequences only. Part of the clones is absent; in the studies checked, under half of the shortfall reflects unresolved V genes, and no reason is known for the rest. For this sample there are tens of thousands of clones; roughly 88% appear just once. Clones ranked in the top ten supply about 0.6% of the sample. The germline V gene yields SGHRS for CDR1 and YFSETQ for CDR2. Including cysteine and phenylalanine, the CDR3 has 16 amino acids. Only the CDR3 part of the read is kept: 48 bases, read in frame from the first base. V loses 0 bases of germline sequence and J loses 4 bases, and the interval between the two ends is 14 bases. Patients with autoimmune disease history or receiving systemic immunosuppression were excluded from the trial. Peripheral blood for TCR sequencing was drawn from every dose cohort at baseline, at cycle 4 day 1 and at cycle 7 day 1. Samples were obtained from an open-label, multicenter, first-in-human phase I dose-escalation trial of ivuxolimab. Adults with locally advanced or metastatic melanoma, renal cell carcinoma, hepatocellular carcinoma or head and neck squamous cell carcinoma were enrolled in the trial. Before TCR sequencing, CD4+ T cells and CD8+ T cells from peripheral blood were sorted into separate populations.

Findings and caveats that apply to the study as a whole: After ivuxolimab, CD8+ T cells had more expanded clones than CD4+ T cells on average. At doses of 0.1 to 3.0 mg/kg, clonal expansion of both CD4+ and CD8+ T cells in blood was seen between baseline and week 6. Partial responders in the 0.1-3.0 mg/kg groups had among the lowest normalized peripheral clonal expansion, especially among CD8+ T cells. Which antigens the clonally expanded peripheral T cells were specific for was not determined. Low levels of normalized T-cell clonal expansion were also seen in some patients who did not respond.

About this clone: The antigen it recognizes is unknown. Base qualities are not recorded, but no much larger clone differs from it by a single base.

This receptor was identified in an adult with an advanced solid tumor such as melanoma, head and neck, liver or kidney cancer. The sequences come from CD4+ or CD8+ T cells sorted from blood, collected in a trial of the OX40 agonist ivuxolimab. Recombination joined TRBV5-1 with TRBJ1-3, and perhaps TRBD1 as D gene, on 5 matching bases. The DNA is TGCGCCAGCAGCTTGGACGCAGGGAGGGTCGGAAACACCATATATTTT. This translates into CASSLDAGRVGNTIYF.